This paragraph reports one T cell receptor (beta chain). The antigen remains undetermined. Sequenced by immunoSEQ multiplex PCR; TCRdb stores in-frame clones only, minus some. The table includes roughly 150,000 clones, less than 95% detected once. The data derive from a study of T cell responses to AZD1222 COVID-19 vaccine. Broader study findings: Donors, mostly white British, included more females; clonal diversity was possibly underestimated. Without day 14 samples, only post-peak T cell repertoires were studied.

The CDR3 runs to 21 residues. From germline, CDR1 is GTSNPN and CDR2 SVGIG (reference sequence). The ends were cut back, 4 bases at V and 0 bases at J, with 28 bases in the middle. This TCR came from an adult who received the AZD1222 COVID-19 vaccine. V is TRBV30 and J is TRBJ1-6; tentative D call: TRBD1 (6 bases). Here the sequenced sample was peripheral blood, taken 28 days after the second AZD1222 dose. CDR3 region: CAWIPNRAGDVRSSYNSPLHF. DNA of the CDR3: TGTGCCTGGATTCCCAATCGGGCAGGGGACGTGAGAAGCTCCTATAATTCACCCCTCCACTTT.